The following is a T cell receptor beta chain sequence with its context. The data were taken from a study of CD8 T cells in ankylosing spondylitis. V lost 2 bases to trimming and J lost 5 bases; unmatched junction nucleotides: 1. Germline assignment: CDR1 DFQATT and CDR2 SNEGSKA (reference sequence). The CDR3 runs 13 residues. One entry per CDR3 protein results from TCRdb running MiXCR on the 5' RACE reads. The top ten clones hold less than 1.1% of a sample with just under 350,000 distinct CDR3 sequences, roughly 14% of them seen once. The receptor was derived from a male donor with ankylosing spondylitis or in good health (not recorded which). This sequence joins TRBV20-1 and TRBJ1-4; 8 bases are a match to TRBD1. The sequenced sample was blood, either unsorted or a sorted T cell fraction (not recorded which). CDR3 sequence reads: CSARRQGNEKLFF. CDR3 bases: TGCAGTGCTAGACGACAGGGGAATGAAAAACTGTTTTTT.